The 2 T cell receptor beta chains in this list originate from one sample, sequenced in a study of cytomegalovirus exposure and HLA in healthy donors (dated by TCRdb to about 2017). Library method: the immunoSEQ multiplex PCR assay. As stored in TCRdb, this immuneACCESS dataset retains in-frame rearrangements with V and J assigned. A fraction of the clones does not appear; measured against another copy, unresolved V genes explain less than half of the discrepancy, and the remainder lacks a known reason. This sample comprises more than 100,000 clones, roughly 90% of them detected only once. The ten largest clones add up to about 6% of the sample. Material: PBMCs. The receptors were sampled from a woman between 18 and 29 years old in good health and CMV-seropositive.

V is TRBV15 and J is TRBJ1-5, with TRBD1 matching over 9 bases. Germline CDR1 reads LNHNV; CDR2 reads YYDKDF (reference sequence). The junction had 11 bases not matched to a gene; V was cut back by 4 bases and J by 7 bases. This CDR3 contains 16 residues. The CDR3 nucleotides are TGTGCCACCAGCAAACCACCGGGACAGGGAGGACAGCCCCAGCATTTT. It specifies CATSKPPGQGGQPQHF.

The chain employs TRBV6-1 and TRBJ1-5; 9 bases agree with TRBD1. V trimming: 4 bases; J trimming: 6 bases; junction bases outside the gene matches: 10. Germline assignment: CDR1 MNHNS and CDR2 SASEGT. The CDR3 extends over 16 amino acids. CDR3 DNA: TGTGCCAGCAGTGGGGAGACGGGACAGGGATTTCAGCCCCAGCATTTT. It specifies CASSGETGQGFQPQHF.